What follows are 21 T cell receptor beta chains derived from one specimen sequenced in a study of blood T cell repertoires in COVID-19 (dated by TCRdb to 2018 to 2021). Libraries were prepared through the immunoSEQ multiplex PCR assay. The table was pulled from immuneACCESS by TCRdb, which kept in-frame rearrangements only. Such tables lose some clones; where checked, under half of the loss comes from unresolved V genes, and the rest has no known cause. The sample table lists 200,000 to 250,000 clones, approximately 80% of them with a count of one. Jointly, the top ten make up under 2% of the sample. The sample was PBMCs or T cells enriched from blood (not recorded which). The receptors here all came from a man aged 60-69 years who had recovered from COVID-19.

V gene TRBV2 combines with J gene TRBJ2-7; no reliable D call. This CDR3 is 12 amino acids long. The germline V gene has CDR1 SNHLY and CDR2 FYNNEI. Trimming cost V 6 bases and J 3 bases, with 9 bases left between them. The CDR3: CASRARSYEQYF. CDR3 bases: TGTGCCAGCAGGGCTAGAAGCTACGAGCAGTACTTC.

This chain connects TRBV18 to TRBJ1-1; 10 bases match TRBD1. The CDR3 has 16 amino acids. V dropped 3 bases and J dropped 3; count of bases not matched to a gene: 7. CDR1 and CDR2 (germline): KGHSH, LQKENI. The CDR3 here is CASSPDRGFRDTEAFF. The CDR3 DNA sequence: TGTGCCAGCTCACCGGACAGGGGGTTTAGAGACACTGAAGCTTTCTTT. The whole variable domain, filled in from reference TRBV18 and TRBJ1-1, reads NAGVMQNPRHLVRRRGQEARLRCSPMKGHSHVYWYRQLPEEGLKFMVYLQKENIIDESGMPKERFSAEFPKEGPSILRIQQVVRGDSAAYFCASSPDRGFRDTEAFFGQGTRLTVV.

This clone was picked up a small number of times. V gene TRBV5-5 combines with J gene TRBJ1-2; D might be TRBD1 (6 bases). The CDR3 runs 12 residues. V was clipped by 3 bases and J by 12 bases, with 15 bases between them. The germline V gene encodes CDR1 SGHKS and CDR2 YYEKEE (reference sequence). Here the CDR3 reads CASSYDGTTDTF. CDR3 in DNA: TGTGCCAGCAGCTACGACGGGACAACGGACACCTTC.

There are a few counts of this clone. The gene calls are TRBV2 and TRBJ1-2; D gene uncertain. The CDR3 spans 14 residues. The germline V gene has CDR1 SNHLY and CDR2 FYNNEI. V was cut by 2 bases and J by 0 bases, with 7 bases left in between. The CDR3: CASSELRPNYGYTF. The CDR3 DNA follows: TGTGCCAGCAGTGAATTGCGCCCTAACTATGGCTACACCTTC.

V gene TRBV19 combines with J gene TRBJ1-1; 7 bases are a match to TRBD1. CDR3 length: 13 amino acids. Per the germline V gene, CDR1 is LNHDA and CDR2 is SQIVND (reference sequence). The ends lost 3 bases at V and 7 bases at J; junction bases unmatched: 5. The CDR3 region is CASSIDRAGEAFF. CDR3 DNA: TGTGCCAGTAGTATTGACAGGGCCGGTGAAGCTTTCTTT.

V usage is TRBV5-4 and J usage is TRBJ2-3, with D possibly matching TRBD1 (5 bases). Deletions cut 2 bases from V and 3 bases from J, with 13 bases between. CDR3 size: 15 residues. The germline V gene has CDR1 SGHNT and CDR2 YYREEE (reference sequence). The CDR3 sequence is CASSFGQGSTDTQYF. CDR3 coding DNA: TGTGCCAGCAGCTTCGGTCAGGGTAGTACAGATACGCAGTATTTT. The whole variable domain, filled in from reference TRBV5-4 and TRBJ2-3, reads ETGVTQSPTHLIKTRGQQVTLRCSSQSGHNTVSWYQQALGQGPQFIFQYYREEENGRGNFPPRFSGLQFPNYSSELNVNALELDDSALYLCASSFGQGSTDTQYFGPGTRLTVL.

V is TRBV30 and J is TRBJ1-1, with TRBD1 identical over 7 bases. Germline V lookup: CDR1 GTSNPN, CDR2 SVGIG (reference sequence). The V segment lost 1 base and the J segment 4 bases; nucleotides outside the gene matches: 3. The CDR3 extends over 13 amino acids. The CDR3 DNA sequence: TGTGCCTGGAGTGGGTCAGGGGGCACTGAAGCTTTCTTT. As protein: CAWSGSGGTEAFF.

The chain links TRBV11-3 to TRBJ2-1; TRBD2 aligns across 9 bases. The CDR3 extends over 17 amino acids. Germline loops: CDR1 SGHNT, CDR2 YENEEA. V shed 2 bases and J 4 bases; nucleotides not matched to a gene: 9. The CDR3 reads CASSLRVERGAYNEQFF. CDR3 in DNA: TGTGCCAGCAGCTTAAGGGTCGAGCGGGGGGCATACAATGAGCAGTTCTTC.

The chain has TRBV29-1 and TRBJ2-3; D uncertain. CDR1 SQVTM and CDR2 ANQGSEA come from the germline V gene. The V gene lost 5 bases and the J gene lost 3 bases, with 3 bases spanning the gap. The CDR3 has 10 residues. CDR3 residues: CSVTTDTQYF. The CDR3 DNA reads as TGCAGCGTTACTACAGATACGCAGTATTTT.

V is TRBV30 and J is TRBJ1-1, with a tentative D call TRBD1 (5 bases). Germline V lookup: CDR1 GTSNPN, CDR2 SVGIG (reference sequence). V shed 3 bases and J shed 9 bases, with 17 bases lying between them. This CDR3 is 13 amino acids long. In DNA, the CDR3 is TGTGCCTGGAGGGGGCAGGAGAAGAGTCAAGCTTTCTTT. This sequence encodes CAWRGQEKSQAFF.

About this clone itself: A junction end diverges from the germline sequence, so it may reflect a read error. The chain has TRBV7-2 and TRBJ1-5, with D possibly matching TRBD1 (6 bases). The CDR3 extends over 15 amino acids. Germline V lookup: CDR1 SGHTA, CDR2 FQGNSA. The CDR3 spells CASSLATGKGQPQHF. CDR3 DNA sequence: TGTGCCAGCAGCCTAGCAACAGGGAAGGGCCAGCCCCAGCATTTT.

This clone was recorded only once. The rearrangement links TRBV7-6 to TRBJ2-6, with D unclear. Germline lookup yields CDR1 SGHVS and CDR2 FNYEAQ. The ends were cut back, 5 bases at V and 0 bases at J, with 8 bases in the middle. The CDR3 sequence is 15 residues long. CDR3: CASSTDPSGANVLTF. In DNA, the CDR3 is TGTGCCAGCAGCACAGATCCCTCTGGGGCCAACGTCCTGACTTTC.

The chain couples TRBV30 to TRBJ1-6, with TRBD1 identical over 8 bases. The V segment lost 4 bases and the J segment 13 bases; nucleotides outside the gene matches: 21. There are 17 residues in the CDR3. Germline CDR1 GTSNPN, CDR2 SVGIG (reference sequence). In DNA, the CDR3 is TGTGCCTGGACCCCCCGGGCCGGACAGGGCACCCAAGCGCCCCTCCACTTT. This translates into CAWTPRAGQGTQAPLHF.

A few counts support this clone. The chain couples TRBV5-1 to TRBJ2-7; D may be TRBD1 (6 bases). The CDR3 has 16 residues. The germline V and J ends were trimmed by 4 bases and 0 bases, with 17 bases remaining between them. Germline V gene sequence: CDR1 SGHRS, CDR2 YFSETQ. CDR3 in amino acids: CASSITGTYDSYEQYF. DNA for the CDR3: TGCGCCAGCAGCATAACCGGGACATACGACTCCTACGAGCAGTACTTC.

The V and J genes are TRBV5-1 and TRBJ2-6; D gene unclear. The CDR3 loop spans 15 amino acids. Trimming stripped 2 bases from V and 0 bases from J, with 6 bases between. Germline loops: CDR1 SGHRS, CDR2 YFSETQ. The CDR3 DNA reads as TGCGCCAGCAGCTTCCAAAACTCTGGGGCCAACGTCCTGACTTTC. This sequence encodes CASSFQNSGANVLTF.

This rearrangement joins TRBV6-2 or TRBV6-3 to TRBJ1-4; 8 nucleotides line up with TRBD1. Germline trimming cut 6 bases from V and 3 bases from J; bases unmatched to any gene: 9. Per germline, CDR1 MNHEY and CDR2 SVGEGT. This CDR3 is built from 16 residues. CDR3 amino acids: CASSLTKGQANEKLFF. The CDR3 nucleotides read TGTGCCAGCAGCCTTACCAAGGGACAGGCTAATGAAAAACTGTTTTTT.

V is TRBV6-6 and J is TRBJ1-2, with 8 nucleotides matching TRBD1. Germline loops: CDR1 MNHNY, CDR2 SVGAGI (reference sequence). This CDR3 spans 18 amino acids. With V trimmed by 5 bases and J by 0 bases, 14 bases remained unmatched. The CDR3 reads CASSPYQSGTGSNYGYTF. The CDR3 region has the DNA TGTGCCAGCAGTCCCTACCAATCCGGGACAGGATCTAACTATGGCTACACCTTC.

The chain recombines TRBV5-1 with TRBJ2-5; 8 bases map to TRBD2. J lost 3 bases, V lost 0 bases, and 4 bases had no gene match. From germline, CDR1 is SGHRS and CDR2 YFSETQ. The CDR3 contains 15 residues. The CDR3 spells CASSLVSGAEETQYF. The CDR3, as DNA: TGCGCCAGCAGCTTGGTTAGCGGGGCTGAAGAGACCCAGTACTTC.

The rearrangement links TRBV3-1 (or the pseudogene TRBV3-2) to TRBJ1-6; 7 nucleotides match TRBD1. The CDR3 totals 12 residues. The trim removed 7 bases at V and 7 bases at J, leaving 1 base unmatched. Germline V gene lookup returns CDR1 LGHDT and CDR2 YNNKEL (reference sequence). The CDR3: CASTQGNSPLHF. Here the CDR3 DNA reads TGTGCCAGCACACAGGGGAATTCACCCCTCCACTTT.

The V and J genes are TRBV12-3 or TRBV12-4 and TRBJ2-7, with D possibly being TRBD1 (7 bases). CDR3 size: 13 residues. Trimming shortened V by 5 bases and J by 3 bases, and 11 bases separated the two germline ends. The DNA for the CDR3 is TGTGCCAGCAGTCCCCAGGGGGGCTACGAGCAGTACTTC. Protein: CASSPQGGYEQYF.

The chain has TRBV24-1 and TRBJ1-1, with 9 bases that match TRBD1. V was clipped by 10 bases and J by 0 bases; unmatched bases: 2. The CDR3 is made up of 13 amino acids. CDR1 and CDR2 (germline): KGHDR, SFDVKD. The CDR3 DNA is TGTGCCACTAGGGACAGGGTGAACACTGAAGCTTTCTTT. This encodes CATRDRVNTEAFF.